The 23 T cell receptor beta chains below come from one sample, sequenced in a study of human T cells and chemical hapten exposure. Stated time point: patch test 2, 6 weeks after DPC sensitization. Treatment given: therapeutic diphenylcyclopropenone sensitization with weekly scalp DPC. TCRdb re-analysed the RACE reads in MiXCR, keeping a single row per CDR3 protein. The sample yields approximately 350,000 distinct CDR3 sequences, more than 5% seen once. The material was whole blood, obtained in connection with sensitization to the hapten diphenylcyclopropenone (DPC). These receptors all come from a woman younger than 30 with alopecia areata. Some clones in this sample may be carry-over from other donors' samples.

The chain combines TRBV2 with TRBJ2-1; the D gene is possibly TRBD1 (6 bases). Trimming took off 10 bases at V and 4 bases at J, with 14 bases between the two ends. The germline gives CDR1 SNHLY, CDR2 FYNNEI. This CDR3 is 13 amino acids long. The CDR3 sequence: CATQDSSYNEQFF. The CDR3 bases are TGTGCCACCCAGGACAGCTCATACAATGAGCAGTTCTTC.

The sample holds many counts of this clonotype. CDR3: CSASGSGASYNEQFF. In nucleotides, the CDR3 is TGCAGTGCTAGTGGTAGCGGGGCCTCCTACAATGAGCAGTTCTTC. This chain links TRBV20-1 with TRBJ2-1, with TRBD2 matching 8 bases. Germline V gene sequence: CDR1 DFQATT, CDR2 SNEGSKA (reference sequence). The CDR3 is made up of 15 amino acids. V shed 3 bases, J shed 0 bases, and the junction held 4 bases outside the gene matches.

The rearrangement links TRBV10-3 to TRBJ2-7; 7 bases are shared with TRBD1. The CDR3 is 14 amino acids. Germline V gene sequence: CDR1 ENHRY, CDR2 SYGVKD. Trimming at V came to 6 bases and at J to 3 bases, leaving 8 bases not matched to a gene. CDR3 region: CAISAKGARYEQYF. The CDR3 region has the DNA TGTGCCATCAGCGCGAAGGGGGCCCGCTACGAGCAGTACTTC.

This rearrangement joins TRBV4-3 to TRBJ2-7; possibly TRBD1 or TRBD2 for D (5 bases each). Trimming left V 0 bases short and J 2 bases short, with 14 bases between. The length of the CDR3 is 16 residues. The germline CDR1 and CDR2 sequences are LGHNA and YSLEER. The CDR3 here is CASSQDLGTVAYEQYF. DNA for the CDR3: TGCGCCAGCAGCCAAGATCTCGGGACGGTGGCCTACGAGCAGTACTTC.

V is TRBV6-5 and J is TRBJ1-1; D not resolved. V was cut by 7 bases and J by 6 bases, with 15 bases left in between. Germline CDR1 reads MNHEY; CDR2 reads SVGAGI. The length of the CDR3 is 13 residues. The CDR3 DNA reads as TGTGCCAGCACGAGACCGGAGAGGGCTGAAGCTTTCTTT. Protein: CASTRPERAEAFF.

This chain joins TRBV28 and TRBJ1-2; D might be TRBD1 (6 bases). This CDR3 has 13 residues. V was cut by 8 bases and J by 4 bases, with 14 bases left in between. Germline V gene lookup returns CDR1 MDHEN and CDR2 SYDVKM. The CDR3 loop is CASGDRLAYGYTF. For the CDR3, the DNA is TGTGCCAGCGGCGACAGGTTGGCCTATGGCTACACCTTC.

This clonotype was seen a single time. The genes are TRBV12-3 or TRBV12-4 and TRBJ2-5; TRBD1 or TRBD2 may be the D gene (5 bases each). V was pared by 2 bases and J by 7 bases, with 23 bases between. The CDR3 loop spans 17 amino acids. The CDR3 nucleotides are TGTGCCAGCAGTTTAAGTGGGGACCCCAGGTCCCCCGGGACCCAGTACTTC. Encoded protein: CASSLSGDPRSPGTQYF.

This clonotype came up a few times. J is TRBJ2-5 and V is TRBV5-5, with a tentative D call TRBD1 (5 bases). The V gene's germline CDR1 is SGHKS and CDR2 YYEKEE (reference sequence). The germline V and J ends were trimmed by 4 bases and 3 bases, with 16 bases remaining between them. This CDR3 has 15 residues. Here the CDR3 DNA reads TGTGCCAGCAGCGGTCAAGGGGCCCGCGAAGAGACCCAGTACTTC. Translation: CASSGQGAREETQYF.

V usage is TRBV7-8 and J usage is TRBJ1-4, with D perhaps matching TRBD1 (5 bases). Germline CDR1 is SGHVS and CDR2 is FQNEAQ. The CDR3 length is 14 residues. Trimming shortened V by 3 bases and J by 3 bases, and 8 bases separated the two germline ends. The CDR3 spells CASSFPGANEKLFF. For the CDR3, the DNA is TGTGCCAGCAGCTTTCCGGGGGCTAATGAAAAACTGTTTTTT. The complete variable domain, with remaining parts taken from reference TRBV7-8 and TRBJ1-4, reads GAGVSQSPRYKVAKRGQDVALRCDPISGHVSLFWYQQALGQGPEFLTYFQNEAQLDKSGLPSDRFFAERPEGSVSTLKIQRTQQEDSAVYLCASSFPGANEKLFFGSGTQLSVL.

This clonotype has only a few counts. CDR3 region: CASRRAGTGSVEQFF. The CDR3 DNA reads TGTGCCAGCAGGAGAGCCGGGACAGGGTCGGTTGAGCAGTTCTTC. The rearrangement uses TRBV2 and TRBJ2-1, with 9 bases identical to TRBD1. Germline loops: CDR1 SNHLY, CDR2 FYNNEI. CDR3 length: 15 residues. Germline trimming cut 6 bases from V and 9 bases from J; bases unmatched to any gene: 12.

V gene TRBV12-3 or TRBV12-4 combines with J gene TRBJ1-2; perhaps TRBD1 as D (6 bases). Trimming took off 7 bases at V and 11 bases at J, with 17 bases between the two ends. This CDR3 contains 12 residues. The CDR3 here is CASTTRGKRYTF. The CDR3 nucleotides read TGTGCCAGCACCACGAGGGGGAAGAGGTACACCTTC.

This clonotype was picked up a small number of times. V gene TRBV4-1 combines with J gene TRBJ1-1, with 10 bases fitting TRBD1. V was clipped by 4 bases and J by 1 base; unmatched bases: 9. CDR3 length equals 17 residues. Germline values: CDR1 MGHRA, CDR2 YSYEKL. The CDR3 spells CASSPSDGQGGNTEAFF. CDR3 DNA: TGCGCCAGCAGCCCATCGGACGGACAGGGGGGGAACACTGAAGCTTTCTTT.

This clonotype has at least ten counts. The chain employs TRBV6-5 and TRBJ1-2, with 11 nucleotides matching TRBD1. V shed 6 bases and J 2 bases; nucleotides not matched to a gene: 2. Germline CDR1 MNHEY, CDR2 SVGAGI. The CDR3 runs 14 residues. Here the CDR3 reads CASRRTGGNYGYTF. DNA of the CDR3: TGTGCCAGCAGGCGGACAGGGGGCAACTATGGCTACACCTTC.

This clonotype was picked up many times. The chain couples TRBV5-6 to TRBJ1-6, with 8 bases lining up with TRBD1. Germline loops: CDR1 SGHDT, CDR2 YYEEEE. The CDR3 runs to 14 residues. After removal of 0 bases from V and 9 bases from J, the junction contained 2 bases not matched to a gene. The CDR3 coding sequence is TGTGCCAGCAGCTTGGCTCAGGGGGCTTCACCCCTCCACTTT. Its protein is CASSLAQGASPLHF.

This clonotype has ten or more counts. The chain has TRBV5-6 and TRBJ1-5; D not resolved. Deletions cut 4 bases from V and 7 bases from J, with 18 bases between. The CDR3 runs to 15 residues. Germline V gives CDR1 SGHDT, CDR2 YYEEEE. Here the CDR3 DNA reads TGTGCCAGCAGCCCGAGGTACAGTCTGGGGCAGCCCCAGCATTTT. Translated: CASSPRYSLGQPQHF.

This clonotype came up a few times. The chain links TRBV4-1 to TRBJ2-1; tentative D call: TRBD2 (6 bases). Germline CDR1 is MGHRA and CDR2 is YSYEKL. This CDR3 has 15 amino acids. Trimming pared 4 bases from V and 5 bases from J, leaving 15 bases between. CDR3 protein: CASSRHGEVDNEQFF. The CDR3 coding sequence is TGCGCCAGCAGCCGCCACGGGGAGGTTGACAATGAGCAGTTCTTC.

The chain uses TRBV6-1 and TRBJ1-4; D perhaps matches TRBD1 (5 bases). This CDR3 contains 15 residues. The germline V and J ends were trimmed by 6 bases and 7 bases, with 18 bases remaining between them. Germline V gene lookup returns CDR1 MNHNS and CDR2 SASEGT. CDR3 in amino acids: CASRAVTEALEKLFF. CDR3 nucleotides: TGTGCCAGCAGAGCAGTGACAGAGGCTCTTGAAAAACTGTTTTTT.

This clonotype was seen only a few times. The V and J genes are TRBV7-9 and TRBJ2-3; the D gene is possibly TRBD2 (6 bases). Trimming stripped 6 bases from V and 4 bases from J, with 14 bases between. Germline CDR1 is SEHNR and CDR2 is FQNEAQ (reference sequence). The CDR3 covers 14 residues. CDR3 in amino acids: CASSRPAGPDTQYF. DNA of the CDR3: TGTGCCAGCAGTAGACCGGCGGGGCCAGATACGCAGTATTTT.

This clonotype was seen more than once but under ten times. The CDR3, as DNA: TGTGCCAGCAGCTTAGTGGGACAGGGGGCGAGCAATCAGCCCCAGCATTTT. This gives the protein CASSLVGQGASNQPQHF. J is TRBJ1-5 and V is TRBV11-2, with 12 bases identical to TRBD1. Looked up from germline, CDR1 is SGHAT and CDR2 is FQNNGV. This CDR3 is built from 17 residues. V lost 1 base and J lost 1; bases outside the gene matches: 2.

This clonotype was picked up a small number of times. This chain connects TRBV6-2 or TRBV6-3 to TRBJ2-4; D is possibly TRBD2 (5 bases). The CDR3 length is 16 residues. The ends were cut back, 0 bases at V and 3 bases at J, with 12 bases in the middle. Germline V gives CDR1 MNHEY, CDR2 SVGEGT. Here the CDR3 reads CASSYSTASSKNIQYF. As DNA, the CDR3 is TGTGCCAGCAGTTACTCGACGGCTAGCAGCAAAAACATTCAGTACTTC.

The chain uses TRBV5-4 and TRBJ1-1; no clear D. This CDR3 has 15 residues. Germline values: CDR1 SGHNT, CDR2 YYREEE (reference sequence). Trimming took 0 bases from V and 7 from J, leaving 16 bases between them. The chain's CDR3 is CASSLGGSRQYEAFF. The CDR3 nucleotides read TGTGCCAGCAGCTTGGGCGGTAGTCGTCAGTATGAAGCTTTCTTT.

This clonotype was detected ten times or more. This chain uses TRBV27 with TRBJ1-2, with a possible D match to TRBD1 (5 bases). Per germline, CDR1 MNHEY and CDR2 SMNVEV (reference sequence). The CDR3 extends over 13 amino acids. V lost 1 base, J lost 7 bases, and 10 bases lay in between. CDR3 DNA sequence: TGTGCCAGCAGTTTATTGTCAGGGCTTGGCTACACCTTC. Encoded protein: CASSLLSGLGYTF.

This clonotype occurred many times. The chain combines TRBV6-5 with TRBJ1-2; a possible D gene is TRBD1 (6 bases). Deletions cut 6 bases from V and 1 base from J, with 12 bases between. There are 14 residues in the CDR3. Germline V gives CDR1 MNHEY, CDR2 SVGAGI. For the CDR3, the DNA is TGTGCCAGCAGGCGGACAGAATTTAACTATGGCTACACCTTC. Protein product: CASRRTEFNYGYTF.